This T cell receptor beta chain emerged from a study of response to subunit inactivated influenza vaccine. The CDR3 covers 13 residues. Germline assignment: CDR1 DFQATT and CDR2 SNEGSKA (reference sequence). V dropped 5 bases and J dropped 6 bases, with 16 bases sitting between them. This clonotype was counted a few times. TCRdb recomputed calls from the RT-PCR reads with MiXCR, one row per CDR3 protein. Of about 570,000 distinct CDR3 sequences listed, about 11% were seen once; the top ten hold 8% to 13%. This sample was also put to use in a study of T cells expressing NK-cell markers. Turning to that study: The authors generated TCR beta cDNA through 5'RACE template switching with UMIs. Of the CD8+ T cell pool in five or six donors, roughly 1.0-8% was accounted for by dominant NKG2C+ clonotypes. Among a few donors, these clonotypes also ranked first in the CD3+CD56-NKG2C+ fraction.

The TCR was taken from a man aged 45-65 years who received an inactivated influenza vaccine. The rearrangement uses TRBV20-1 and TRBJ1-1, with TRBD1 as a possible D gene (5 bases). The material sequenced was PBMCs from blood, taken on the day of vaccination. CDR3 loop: CSAPVPGTAEAFF. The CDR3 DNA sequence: TGCAGTGCTCCCGTCCCAGGGACGGCTGAAGCTTTCTTT.